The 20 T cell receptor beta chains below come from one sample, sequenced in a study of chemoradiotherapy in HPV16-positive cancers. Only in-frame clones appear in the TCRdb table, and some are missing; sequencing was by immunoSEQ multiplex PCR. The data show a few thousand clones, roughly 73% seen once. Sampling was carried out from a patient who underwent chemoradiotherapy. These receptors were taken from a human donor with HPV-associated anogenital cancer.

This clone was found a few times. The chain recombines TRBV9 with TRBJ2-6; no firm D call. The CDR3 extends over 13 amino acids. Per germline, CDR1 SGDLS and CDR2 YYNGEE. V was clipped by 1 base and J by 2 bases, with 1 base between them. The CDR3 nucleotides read TGTGCCAGCAGCGTACCTGGGGCCAACGTCCTGACTTTC. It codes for CASSVPGANVLTF.

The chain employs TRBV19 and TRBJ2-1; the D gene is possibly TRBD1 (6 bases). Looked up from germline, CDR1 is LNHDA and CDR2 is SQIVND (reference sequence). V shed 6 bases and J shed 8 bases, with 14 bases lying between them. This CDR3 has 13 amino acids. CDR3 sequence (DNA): TGTGCCAGTAGAAAACAGGGTCCAGATGAGCAGTTCTTC. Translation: CASRKQGPDEQFF.

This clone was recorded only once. In nucleotides, the CDR3 is TGTGCCAGCAGTAGACAGGCAACTCCCTACGAGCAGTACTTC. As protein: CASSRQATPYEQYF. The rearrangement joins TRBV28 to TRBJ2-7; tentatively, D is TRBD1 (6 bases). Between the trimmed V and J ends, which lost 5 bases and 2 bases, there was a span of 13 bases. CDR1 and CDR2 (germline): MDHEN, SYDVKM. CDR3 length: 14 amino acids.

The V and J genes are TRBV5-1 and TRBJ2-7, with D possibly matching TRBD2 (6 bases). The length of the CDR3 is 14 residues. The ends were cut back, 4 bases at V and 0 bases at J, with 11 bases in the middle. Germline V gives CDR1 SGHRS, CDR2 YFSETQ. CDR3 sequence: CASSRDGSSYEQYF. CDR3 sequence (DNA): TGCGCCAGCAGCCGCGACGGGAGCTCCTACGAGCAGTACTTC.

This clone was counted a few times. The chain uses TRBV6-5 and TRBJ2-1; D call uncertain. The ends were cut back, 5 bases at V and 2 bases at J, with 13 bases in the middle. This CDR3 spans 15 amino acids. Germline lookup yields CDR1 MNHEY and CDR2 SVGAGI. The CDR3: CASSIRRNPYNEQFF. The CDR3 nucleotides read TGTGCCAGCAGTATCCGACGGAATCCCTACAATGAGCAGTTCTTC.

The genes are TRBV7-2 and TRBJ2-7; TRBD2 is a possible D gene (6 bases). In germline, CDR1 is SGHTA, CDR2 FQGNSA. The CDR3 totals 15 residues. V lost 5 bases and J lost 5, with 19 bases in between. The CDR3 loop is CASSPWGVIGDEQYF. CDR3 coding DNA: TGTGCCAGCAGCCCTTGGGGGGTAATCGGGGACGAGCAGTACTTC.

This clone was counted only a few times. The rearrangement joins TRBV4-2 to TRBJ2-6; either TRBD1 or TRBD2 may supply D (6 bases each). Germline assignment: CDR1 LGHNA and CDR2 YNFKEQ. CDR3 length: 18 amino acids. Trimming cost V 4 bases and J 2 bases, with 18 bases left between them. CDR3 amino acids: CASSRGGTGTAGANVLTF. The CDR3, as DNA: TGTGCCAGCAGCCGTGGGGGTACAGGGACTGCTGGGGCCAACGTCCTGACTTTC.

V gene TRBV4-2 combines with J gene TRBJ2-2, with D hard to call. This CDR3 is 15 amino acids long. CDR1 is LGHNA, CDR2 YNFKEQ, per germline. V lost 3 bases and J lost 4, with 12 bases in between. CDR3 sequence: CASSQSAPGTGELFF. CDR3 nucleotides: TGTGCCAGCAGCCAGAGCGCACCCGGCACCGGGGAGCTGTTTTTT.

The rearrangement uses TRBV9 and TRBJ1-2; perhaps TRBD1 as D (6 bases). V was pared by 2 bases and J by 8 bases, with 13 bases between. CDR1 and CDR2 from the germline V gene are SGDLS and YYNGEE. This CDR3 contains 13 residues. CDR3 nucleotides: TGTGCCAGCAGCGTCGGGCCAGGGGAAGGCTACACCTTC. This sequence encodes CASSVGPGEGYTF. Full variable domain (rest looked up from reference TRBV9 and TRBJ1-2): DSGVTQTPKHLITATGQRVTLRCSPRSGDLSVYWYQQSLDQGLQFLIQYYNGEERAKGNILERFSAQQFPDLHSELNLSSLELGDSALYFCASSVGPGEGYTFGSGTRLTVV.

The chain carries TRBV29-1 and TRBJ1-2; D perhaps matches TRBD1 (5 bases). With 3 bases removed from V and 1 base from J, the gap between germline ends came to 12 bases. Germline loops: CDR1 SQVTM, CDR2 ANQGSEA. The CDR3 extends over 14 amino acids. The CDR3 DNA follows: TGCAGCGTTGATGCAGGGAAGTTTAACTATGGCTACACCTTC. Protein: CSVDAGKFNYGYTF.

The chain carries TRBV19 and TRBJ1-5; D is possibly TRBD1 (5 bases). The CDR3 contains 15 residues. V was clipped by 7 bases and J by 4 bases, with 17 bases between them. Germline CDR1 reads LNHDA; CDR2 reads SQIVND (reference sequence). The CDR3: CASTNGPGRNQPQHF. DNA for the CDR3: TGTGCCAGTACTAATGGTCCAGGGCGGAATCAGCCCCAGCATTTT.

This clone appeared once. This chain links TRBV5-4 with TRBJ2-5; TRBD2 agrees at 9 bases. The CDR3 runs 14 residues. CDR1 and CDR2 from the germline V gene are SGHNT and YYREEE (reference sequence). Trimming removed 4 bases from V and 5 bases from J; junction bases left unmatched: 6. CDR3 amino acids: CASSLGTSLETQYF. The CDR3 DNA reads TGTGCCAGCAGCCTCGGGACTAGCTTGGAGACCCAGTACTTC.

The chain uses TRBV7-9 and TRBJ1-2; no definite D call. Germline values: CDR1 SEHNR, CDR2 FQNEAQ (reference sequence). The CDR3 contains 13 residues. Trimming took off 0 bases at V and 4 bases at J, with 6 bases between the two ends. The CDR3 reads CASSLAGSYGYTF. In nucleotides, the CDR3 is TGTGCCAGCAGCTTAGCGGGAAGCTATGGCTACACCTTC.

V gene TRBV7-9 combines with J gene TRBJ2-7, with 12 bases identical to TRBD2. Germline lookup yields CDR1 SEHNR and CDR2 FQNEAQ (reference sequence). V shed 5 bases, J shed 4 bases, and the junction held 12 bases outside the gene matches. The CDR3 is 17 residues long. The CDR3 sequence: CASSADGPSGRVYEQYF. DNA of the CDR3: TGTGCCAGCAGCGCAGATGGACCTAGCGGGAGGGTTTACGAGCAGTACTTC.

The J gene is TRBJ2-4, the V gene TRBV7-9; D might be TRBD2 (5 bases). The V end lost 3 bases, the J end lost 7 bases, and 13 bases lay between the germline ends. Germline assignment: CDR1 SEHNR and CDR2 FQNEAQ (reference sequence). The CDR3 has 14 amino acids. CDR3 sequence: CASSLTSEGNIQYF. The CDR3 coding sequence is TGTGCCAGCAGCTTGACCTCCGAGGGCAACATTCAGTACTTC. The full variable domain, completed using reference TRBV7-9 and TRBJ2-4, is DTGVSQNPRHKITKRGQNVTFRCDPISEHNRLYWYRQTLGQGPEFLTYFQNEAQLEKSRLLSDRFSAERPKGSFSTLEIQRTEQGDSAMYLCASSLTSEGNIQYFGAGTRLSVL.

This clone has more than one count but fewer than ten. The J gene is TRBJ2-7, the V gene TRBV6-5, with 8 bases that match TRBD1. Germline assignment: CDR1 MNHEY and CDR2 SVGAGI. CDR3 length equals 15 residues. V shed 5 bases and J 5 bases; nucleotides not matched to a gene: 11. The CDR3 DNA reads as TGTGCCAGCAGTAAACCGGGACAGGTTTTCCACGAGCAGTACTTC. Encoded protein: CASSKPGQVFHEQYF.

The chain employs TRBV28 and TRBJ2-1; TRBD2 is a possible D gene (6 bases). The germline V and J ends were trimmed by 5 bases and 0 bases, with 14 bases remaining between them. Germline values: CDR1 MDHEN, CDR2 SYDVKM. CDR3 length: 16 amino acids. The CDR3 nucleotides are TGTGCCAGCAGTCTGACTCGGGGGAGCTCCTACAATGAGCAGTTCTTC. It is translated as CASSLTRGSSYNEQFF.

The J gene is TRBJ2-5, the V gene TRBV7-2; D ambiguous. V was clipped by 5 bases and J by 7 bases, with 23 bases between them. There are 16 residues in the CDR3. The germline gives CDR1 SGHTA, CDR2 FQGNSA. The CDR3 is CASSNGLLPRIGTQYF. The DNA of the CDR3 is TGTGCCAGCAGCAACGGGCTACTGCCTCGAATAGGGACCCAGTACTTC.

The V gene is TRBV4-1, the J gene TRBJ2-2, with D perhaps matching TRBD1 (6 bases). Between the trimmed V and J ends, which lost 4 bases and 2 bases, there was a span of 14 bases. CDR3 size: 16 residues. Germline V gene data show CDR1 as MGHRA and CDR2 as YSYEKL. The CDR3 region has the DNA TGCGCCAGCAGCCTACAACCGGGACAAAACACCGGGGAGCTGTTTTTT. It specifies CASSLQPGQNTGELFF.

The CDR3 is CAISEGRGLNYGYTF. For the CDR3, the DNA is TGTGCCATCAGTGAGGGGCGGGGACTTAACTATGGCTACACCTTC. This rearrangement joins TRBV10-3 to TRBJ1-2, with D tentatively TRBD1 (5 bases). V gave up 2 bases and J gave up 1 base, with 11 bases separating them. Per germline, CDR1 ENHRY and CDR2 SYGVKD. This CDR3 is 15 amino acids long.